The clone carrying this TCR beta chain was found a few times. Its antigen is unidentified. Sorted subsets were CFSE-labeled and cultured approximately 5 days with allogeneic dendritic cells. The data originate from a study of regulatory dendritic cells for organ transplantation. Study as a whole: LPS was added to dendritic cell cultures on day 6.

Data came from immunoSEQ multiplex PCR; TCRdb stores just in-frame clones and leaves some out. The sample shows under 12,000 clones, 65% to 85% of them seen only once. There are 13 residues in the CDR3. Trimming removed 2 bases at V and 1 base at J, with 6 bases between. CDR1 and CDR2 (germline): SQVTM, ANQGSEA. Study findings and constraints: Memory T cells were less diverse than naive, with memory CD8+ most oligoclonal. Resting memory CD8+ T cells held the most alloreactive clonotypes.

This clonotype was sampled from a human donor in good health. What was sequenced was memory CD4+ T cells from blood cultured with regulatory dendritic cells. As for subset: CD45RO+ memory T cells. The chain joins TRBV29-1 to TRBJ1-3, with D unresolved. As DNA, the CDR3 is TGCAGCGTTGAACAGTTATCTGGAAACACCATATATTTT. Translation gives CSVEQLSGNTIYF.